This T cell receptor beta chain was sequenced in a study of blood T cell repertoires in COVID-19. Study overall: PBMCs, B-cell-depleted T cells, or T cells provided the cDNA or gDNA that made up the material.

The table came from immunoSEQ multiplex PCR; TCRdb's copy has only in-frame clones and leaves some out. Of fewer than 350,000 clones in the sample, approximately 91% were seen once. This clone was recorded only once. J lost 2 bases, V lost 2 bases, and 8 bases had no gene match. The CDR3 spans 17 residues. CDR1 and CDR2 from the germline V gene are SEHNR and FQNEAQ (reference sequence). Participants were aged roughly 18 to 90 years, lived in roughly 25 US areas, and enrolled virtually. The chain links TRBV7-9 to TRBJ2-2; 7 bases match TRBD2. The TCR originated in a man in his 60s who had recovered from COVID-19. Sample: PBMCs or T cells enriched from blood (not recorded which). The DNA for the CDR3 is TGTGCCAGCAGCTTACGGCGTCTAGCGGAAAACACCGGGGAGCTGTTTTTT. Amino acid sequence: CASSLRRLAENTGELFF.